This T cell receptor beta chain is drawn from a study of response to subunit inactivated influenza vaccine. Findings and caveats of the study: Authors suggested few new T cells are recruited by each seasonal influenza vaccination.

TCRdb reprocessed the RT-PCR reads via MiXCR and lists one record per CDR3 protein. The repertoire has almost 250,000 distinct CDR3 sequences, 9% to 15% of them found once; the top ten carry under 10%. Germline V gene lookup returns CDR1 ENHRY and CDR2 SYGVKD. V was shortened by 6 bases and J by 4 bases, with 6 bases between the two germline ends. CDR3 length equals 12 residues. As regards this clonotype: Its specificity is not known.

This chain uses TRBV10-3 with TRBJ2-2; no definite D call. The source is a man aged 50-59 years who received an inactivated influenza vaccine. The sequenced sample was non-naive T cells sorted from PBMCs, obtained around 15 days before vaccination. CDR3 coding DNA: TGTGCCATCAGCGGTGGCACCGGGGAGCTGTTTTTT. It is translated as CAISGGTGELFF.